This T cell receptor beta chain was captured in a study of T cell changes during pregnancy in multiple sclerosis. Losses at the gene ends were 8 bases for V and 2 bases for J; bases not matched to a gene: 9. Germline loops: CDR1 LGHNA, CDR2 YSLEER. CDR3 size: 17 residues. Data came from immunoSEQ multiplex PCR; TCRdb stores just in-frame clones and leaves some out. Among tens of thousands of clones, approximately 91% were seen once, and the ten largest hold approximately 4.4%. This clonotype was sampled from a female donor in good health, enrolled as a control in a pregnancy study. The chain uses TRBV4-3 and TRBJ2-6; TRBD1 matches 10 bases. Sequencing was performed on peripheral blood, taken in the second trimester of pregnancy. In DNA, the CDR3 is TGCGCCAGCGCTGGGACAGGGGCGGTTACTGGGGCCAACGTCCTGACTTTC. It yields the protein CASAGTGAVTGANVLTF.